This T cell receptor beta chain emerged from a study of cytomegalovirus exposure and HLA in healthy donors. Whole-study context: The 110 or so validation repertoires were produced on the same platform as the 550 to 750 repertoires of the first cohort. This was reported in a later analysis.

Assay used: immunoSEQ multiplex PCR; TCRdb lists only in-frame clones, some missing. The sample contains more than 85,000 clones, about 94% of which appear only once. These donors were members of the roughly 110-subject validation cohort, a group separate from the roughly 670-subject first cohort. Findings and caveats of the study: The study flagged about 150 TCR beta chains as cytomegalovirus-associated.

A remark on this clone: Its antigen is not known.

The TCR was taken from a woman under 30 in good health and CMV-seronegative. The sequencing input was PBMCs.

CDR3 residues: CASSLGGLSGNTIYF. In DNA, the CDR3 is TGTGCCAGCAGCCTGGGGGGGCTTAGTGGAAACACCATATATTTT. The rearrangement uses TRBV9 and TRBJ1-3; TRBD1 might be the D (6 bases). This CDR3 spans 15 amino acids. The V gene's germline CDR1 is SGDLS and CDR2 YYNGEE. With 4 bases removed from V and 3 bases from J, the gap between germline ends came to 14 bases.